This T cell receptor (beta chain) emerged from a study of T cells in Graves' hyperthyroidism and ophthalmopathy. Study background: Blood was drawn when the patient was first diagnosed and still untreated.

The germline V gene encodes CDR1 KGHSH and CDR2 LQKENI. The CDR3 sequence is 16 residues long. After removal of 3 bases from V and 11 bases from J, the junction contained 13 bases not matched to a gene. Amplification of TCR beta CDR3 regions used RNA as the template. The HTBI primer set drove a first-round RT-PCR of the TCR CDR3. TCRdb reprocessed the multiplex PCR reads via MiXCR and lists one record per CDR3 protein. The data contain fewer than 750,000 distinct CDR3 sequences, roughly 15% of them singletons. In this sample, this clonotype turned up many times. Patients showing uncontrolled infection, other autoimmune disease, pregnancy or lactation were ineligible.

This TCR came from a woman aged 45-65 years with Graves' ophthalmopathy. What was sequenced was blood. The V gene is TRBV18, the J gene TRBJ1-5, with 10 bases lining up with TRBD1. CDR3 nucleotide sequence: TGTGCCAGCTCACCGCGCGGGACAGGGGCCTCGGGAGCCCAGCATTTT. This gives the protein CASSPRGTGASGAQHF.